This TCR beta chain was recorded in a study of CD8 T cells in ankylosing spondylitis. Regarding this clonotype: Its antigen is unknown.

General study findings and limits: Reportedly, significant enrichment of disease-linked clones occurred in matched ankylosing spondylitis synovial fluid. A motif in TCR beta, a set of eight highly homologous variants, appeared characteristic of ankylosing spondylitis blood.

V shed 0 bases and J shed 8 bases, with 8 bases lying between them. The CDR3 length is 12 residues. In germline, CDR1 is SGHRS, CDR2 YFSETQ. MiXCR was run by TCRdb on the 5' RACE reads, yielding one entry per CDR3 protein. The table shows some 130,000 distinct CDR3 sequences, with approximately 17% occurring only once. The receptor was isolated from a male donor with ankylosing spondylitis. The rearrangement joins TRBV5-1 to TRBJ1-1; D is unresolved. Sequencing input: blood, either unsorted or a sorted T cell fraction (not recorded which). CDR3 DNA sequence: TGCGCCAGCAGCTTGGGAGTTAAGGAAGCTTTCTTT. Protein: CASSLGVKEAFF.